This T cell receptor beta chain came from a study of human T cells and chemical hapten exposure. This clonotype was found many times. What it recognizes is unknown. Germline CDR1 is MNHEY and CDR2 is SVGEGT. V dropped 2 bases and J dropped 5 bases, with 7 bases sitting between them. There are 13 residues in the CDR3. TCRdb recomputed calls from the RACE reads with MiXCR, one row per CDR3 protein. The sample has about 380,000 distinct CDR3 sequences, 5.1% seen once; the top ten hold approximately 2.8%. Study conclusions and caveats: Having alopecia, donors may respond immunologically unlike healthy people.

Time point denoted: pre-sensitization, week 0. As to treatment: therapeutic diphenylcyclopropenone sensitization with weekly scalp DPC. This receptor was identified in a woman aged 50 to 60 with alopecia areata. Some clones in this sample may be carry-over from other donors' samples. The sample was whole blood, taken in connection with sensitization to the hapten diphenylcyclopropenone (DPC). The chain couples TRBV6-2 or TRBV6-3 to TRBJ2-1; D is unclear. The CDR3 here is CASSYRLDNEQFF. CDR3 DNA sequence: TGTGCCAGCAGTTACAGGCTAGACAATGAGCAGTTCTTC.